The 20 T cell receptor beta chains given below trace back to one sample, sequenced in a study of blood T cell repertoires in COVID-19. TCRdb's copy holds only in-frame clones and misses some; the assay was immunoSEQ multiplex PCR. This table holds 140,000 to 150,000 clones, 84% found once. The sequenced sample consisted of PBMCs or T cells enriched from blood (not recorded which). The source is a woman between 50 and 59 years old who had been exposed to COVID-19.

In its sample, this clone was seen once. The chain's CDR3 is CAISESGTGVNQPQHF. The CDR3 region has the DNA TGTGCCATCAGTGAGTCGGGGACAGGGGTTAATCAGCCCCAGCATTTT. This chain joins TRBV10-3 and TRBJ1-5, with TRBD1 identical over 10 bases. CDR1 is ENHRY and CDR2 is SYGVKD in the germline V gene. With 0 bases clipped from V and 4 bases from J, the junction kept 3 bases outside the gene matches. The CDR3 is 16 residues long.

For the CDR3, the DNA is TGTGCCAGCAGCTTTACCGGGCCCCTGGGAGGGGAAGCTTTCTTT. Translating it yields CASSFTGPLGGEAFF. The chain joins TRBV5-5 to TRBJ1-1; D is ambiguous. V gave up 2 bases and J gave up 8 bases, with 19 bases separating them. Per the germline V gene, CDR1 is SGHKS and CDR2 is YYEKEE (reference sequence). CDR3 length: 15 amino acids.

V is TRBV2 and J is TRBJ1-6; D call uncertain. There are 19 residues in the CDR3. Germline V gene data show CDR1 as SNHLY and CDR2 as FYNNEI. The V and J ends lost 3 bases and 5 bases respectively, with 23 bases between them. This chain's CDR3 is CASSDLAGRRVWDNSPLHF. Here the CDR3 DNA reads TGTGCCAGCAGTGACTTGGCGGGTCGTAGGGTATGGGATAATTCACCCCTCCACTTT.

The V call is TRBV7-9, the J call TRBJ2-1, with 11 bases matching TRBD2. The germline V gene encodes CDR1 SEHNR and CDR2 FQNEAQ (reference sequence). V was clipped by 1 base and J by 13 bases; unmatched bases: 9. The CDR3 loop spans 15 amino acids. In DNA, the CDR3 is TGTGCCAGCAGCTTAGAGGGACTAGCGGCCGACGGCCAGTTCTTC. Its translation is CASSLEGLAADGQFF.

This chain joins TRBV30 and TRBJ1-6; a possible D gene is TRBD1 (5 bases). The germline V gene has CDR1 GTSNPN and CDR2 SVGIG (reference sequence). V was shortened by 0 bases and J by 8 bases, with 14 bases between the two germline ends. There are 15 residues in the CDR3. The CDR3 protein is CAWSVSKGGDSPLHF. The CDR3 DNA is TGTGCCTGGAGTGTATCTAAGGGAGGGGATTCACCCCTCCACTTT.

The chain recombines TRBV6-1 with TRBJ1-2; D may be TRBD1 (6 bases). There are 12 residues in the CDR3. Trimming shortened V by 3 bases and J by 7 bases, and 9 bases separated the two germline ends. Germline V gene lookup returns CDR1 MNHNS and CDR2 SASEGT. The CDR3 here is CASSEGAGGYTF. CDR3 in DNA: TGTGCCAGCAGTGAGGGGGCAGGTGGCTACACCTTC.

CDR3 in DNA: TGTGCCAGCAGCTCCTCGAGATTAGCGGGGACAAGCACAGATACGCAGTATTTT. Amino acid sequence: CASSSSRLAGTSTDTQYF. This rearrangement joins TRBV7-8 to TRBJ2-3; 8 bases are a match to TRBD2. The V gene's germline CDR1 is SGHVS and CDR2 FQNEAQ. V trimming: 4 bases; J trimming: 0 bases; junction bases outside the gene matches: 12. This CDR3 is built from 18 residues. Full variable domain (rest looked up from reference TRBV7-8 and TRBJ2-3): GAGVSQSPRYKVAKRGQDVALRCDPISGHVSLFWYQQALGQGPEFLTYFQNEAQLDKSGLPSDRFFAERPEGSVSTLKIQRTQQEDSAVYLCASSSSRLAGTSTDTQYFGPGTRLTVL.

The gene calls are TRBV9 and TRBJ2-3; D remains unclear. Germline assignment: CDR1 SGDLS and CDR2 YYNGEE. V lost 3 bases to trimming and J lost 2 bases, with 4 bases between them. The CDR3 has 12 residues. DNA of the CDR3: TGTGCCAGCAGCGCATCCACAGATACGCAGTATTTT. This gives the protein CASSASTDTQYF.

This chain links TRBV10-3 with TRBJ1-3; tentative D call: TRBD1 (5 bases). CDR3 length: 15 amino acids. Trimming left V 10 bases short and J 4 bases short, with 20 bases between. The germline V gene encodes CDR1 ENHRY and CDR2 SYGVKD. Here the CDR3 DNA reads TGTGCCAGTCGGGAGTCCGGGACGAGAGGAAACACCATATATTTT. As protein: CASRESGTRGNTIYF.

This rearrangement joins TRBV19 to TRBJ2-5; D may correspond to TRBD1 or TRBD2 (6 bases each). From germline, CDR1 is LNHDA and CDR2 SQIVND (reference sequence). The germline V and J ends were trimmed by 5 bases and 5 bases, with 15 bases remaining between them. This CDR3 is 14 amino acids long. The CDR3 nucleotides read TGTGCCAGTAGTGTAGGGGGGCCTGTCGAGACCCAGTACTTC. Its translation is CASSVGGPVETQYF.

This CDR3 is CASSGPGTGMNTEAFF. The CDR3 region has the DNA TGTGCCAGCTCAGGTCCCGGGACAGGTATGAACACTGAAGCTTTCTTT. This chain connects TRBV18 to TRBJ1-1, with 8 nucleotides matching TRBD1. The V segment lost 5 bases and the J segment 0 bases; nucleotides outside the gene matches: 8. The CDR3 is 16 amino acids. The V gene's germline CDR1 is KGHSH and CDR2 LQKENI.

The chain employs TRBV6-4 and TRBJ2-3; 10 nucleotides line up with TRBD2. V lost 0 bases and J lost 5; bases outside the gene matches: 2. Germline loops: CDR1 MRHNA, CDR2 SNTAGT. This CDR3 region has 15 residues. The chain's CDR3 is CASSDSAGGVDTQYF. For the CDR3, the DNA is TGTGCCAGCAGTGACTCAGCGGGAGGGGTAGATACGCAGTATTTT.

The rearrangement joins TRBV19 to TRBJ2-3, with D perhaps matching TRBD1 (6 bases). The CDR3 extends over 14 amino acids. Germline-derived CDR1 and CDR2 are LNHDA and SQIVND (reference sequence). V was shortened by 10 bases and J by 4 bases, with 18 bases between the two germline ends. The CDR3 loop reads CATDRGQGPDTQYF. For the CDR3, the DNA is TGTGCCACAGACCGGGGCCAGGGGCCAGATACGCAGTATTTT.

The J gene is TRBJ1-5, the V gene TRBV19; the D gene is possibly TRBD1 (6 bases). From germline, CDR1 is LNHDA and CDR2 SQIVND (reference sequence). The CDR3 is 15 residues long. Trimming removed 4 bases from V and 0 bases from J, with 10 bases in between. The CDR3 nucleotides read TGTGCCAGTAGTACCGGACAGTATAGCAATCAGCCCCAGCATTTT. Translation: CASSTGQYSNQPQHF.

CDR3: CASSRGQGDGQPQHF. CDR3 nucleotides: TGTGCCAGCAGTCGGGGACAGGGGGATGGGCAGCCCCAGCATTTT. The genes are TRBV6-6 and TRBJ1-5, with 11 bases fitting TRBD1. Germline V gene sequence: CDR1 MNHNY, CDR2 SVGAGI (reference sequence). The CDR3 covers 15 residues. V trimming: 5 bases; J trimming: 7 bases; junction bases outside the gene matches: 7.

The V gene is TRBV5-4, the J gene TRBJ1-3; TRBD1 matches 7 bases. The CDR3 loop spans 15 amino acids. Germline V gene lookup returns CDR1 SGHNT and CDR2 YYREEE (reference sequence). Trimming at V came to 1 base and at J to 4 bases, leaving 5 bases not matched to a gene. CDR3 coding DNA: TGTGCCAGCAGCTTGCAGGGGGGCAACGGAAACACCATATATTTT. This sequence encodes CASSLQGGNGNTIYF.

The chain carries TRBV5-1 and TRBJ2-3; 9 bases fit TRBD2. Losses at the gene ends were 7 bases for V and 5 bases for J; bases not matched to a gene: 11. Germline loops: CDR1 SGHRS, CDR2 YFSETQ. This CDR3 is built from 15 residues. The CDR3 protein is CASAARGGAGDTQYF. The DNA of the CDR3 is TGCGCCAGCGCGGCCCGCGGGGGGGCTGGAGATACGCAGTATTTT.

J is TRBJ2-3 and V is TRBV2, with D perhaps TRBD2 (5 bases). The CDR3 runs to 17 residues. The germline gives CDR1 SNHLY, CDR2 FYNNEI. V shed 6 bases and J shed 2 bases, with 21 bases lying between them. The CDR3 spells CASSPEAGRHFTDTQYF. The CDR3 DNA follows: TGTGCCAGCAGCCCGGAGGCCGGACGCCACTTCACAGATACGCAGTATTTT.

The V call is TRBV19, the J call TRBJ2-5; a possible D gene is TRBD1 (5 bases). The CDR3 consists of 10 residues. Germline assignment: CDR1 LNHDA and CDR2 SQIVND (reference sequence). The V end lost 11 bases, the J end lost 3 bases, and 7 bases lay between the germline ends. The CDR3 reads CAAGKETQYF. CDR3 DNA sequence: TGTGCCGCAGGGAAAGAGACCCAGTACTTC.

For the CDR3, the DNA is TGTGCCAGCAGACATGGTGGGATAGGGGATTCACCCCTCCACTTT. Residues: CASRHGGIGDSPLHF. The chain employs TRBV7-9 and TRBJ1-6, with a tentative D call TRBD1 (5 bases). The CDR3 extends over 15 amino acids. The V gene lost 6 bases and the J gene lost 8 bases, with 17 bases spanning the gap. Germline V lookup: CDR1 SEHNR, CDR2 FQNEAQ (reference sequence).